This T cell receptor beta chain emerged from a study of cytotoxic CD8 clonotypes in ibrutinib-treated CLL. Study at large: Responses: roughly 24 partial, 2 complete; after median approximately 68 months, about 14 stayed remitted, 12 progressed.

Sequencing used immunoSEQ multiplex PCR; TCRdb keeps in-frame clones, though not all of them. The sample holds hundreds of thousands of clones; around 70% are singletons and the top ten take just over 15%. Study-level results: Higher clonality was seen at ibrutinib response and a return toward baseline at progression. Sampling schedules were unmatched across sustained-remission and progressing patients.

As concerns this clone: Its target is unknown.

The origin of this receptor is a human donor with chronic lymphocytic leukemia. Specimen: PBMCs, collected after 24 months of ibrutinib treatment.

The CDR3, as DNA: TGTGCCAGCAACCCGGTCCCGGAGCGTTCCACCGGGGAGCTGTTTTTT. Translating it yields CASNPVPERSTGELFF. The gene calls are TRBV7-9 and TRBJ2-2; D not certain. Trimming took off 7 bases at V and 4 bases at J, with 19 bases between the two ends. The CDR3 is 16 residues long. Germline V lookup: CDR1 SEHNR, CDR2 FQNEAQ (reference sequence).